The 18 T cell receptor beta chains presented below share a single source sample, sequenced in a study of CD8+ T cells in alopecia areata. As the sequencing template, cDNA was produced by extracting RNA and reverse transcribing it. TCRdb's copy holds only in-frame clones and misses some; the assay was immunoSEQ multiplex PCR. This sample has tens of thousands of clones; 65% occur once, and the top ten carry about 21%. Sample treatment: oral pan-JAK inhibitor, 5-10 mg twice daily. This material consisted of CD8+ T cells sorted from blood, taken at week 4, from a patient treated with tofacitinib. These receptors were collected from a human donor with alopecia areata.

V and J are TRBV19 and TRBJ2-1; TRBD2 matches at 10 bases. CDR1 LNHDA and CDR2 SQIVND come from the germline V gene (reference sequence). The CDR3 consists of 15 residues. Trimming took 1 base from V and 4 from J; bases not matched to a gene: 1. This chain's CDR3 is CASSIASGGYNEQFF. The DNA for the CDR3 is TGTGCCAGTAGTATAGCTAGCGGGGGATACAATGAGCAGTTCTTC.

V gene TRBV6-6 combines with J gene TRBJ2-2, with D possibly matching TRBD2 (6 bases). Per germline, CDR1 MNHNY and CDR2 SVGAGI (reference sequence). This CDR3 has 15 amino acids. V lost 6 bases and J lost 7, with 18 bases in between. CDR3 sequence: CASSLTSSASGELFF. The DNA for the CDR3 is TGTGCCAGCAGCCTTACCTCTAGCGCCAGCGGGGAGCTGTTTTTT.

This CDR3 reads CSVEDSWMDYGYTF. The CDR3 DNA sequence: TGCAGCGTTGAAGATTCGTGGATGGACTATGGCTACACCTTC. The rearrangement joins TRBV29-1 to TRBJ1-2; D gene ambiguous. The ends were cut back, 0 bases at V and 3 bases at J, with 11 bases in the middle. Germline V gives CDR1 SQVTM, CDR2 ANQGSEA. This CDR3 spans 14 amino acids. Drawing the rest from reference TRBV29-1 and TRBJ1-2, the complete variable domain is SAVISQKPSRDICQRGTSLTIQCQVDSQVTMMFWYRQQPGQSLTLIATANQGSEATYESGFVIDKFPISRPNLTFSTLTVSNMSPEDSSIYLCSVEDSWMDYGYTFGSGTRLTVV.

The gene calls are TRBV30 and TRBJ1-1, with 7 bases identical to TRBD1. Germline V gene data show CDR1 as GTSNPN and CDR2 as SVGIG (reference sequence). CDR3 size: 14 residues. Germline trimming cut 7 bases from V and 3 bases from J; bases unmatched to any gene: 11. CDR3 region: CAYRPGGRYTEAFF. CDR3 DNA sequence: TGTGCCTACCGCCCAGGGGGGAGGTACACTGAAGCTTTCTTT.

The V and J genes are TRBV10-2 and TRBJ1-1; perhaps TRBD1 as D (5 bases). This CDR3 is 15 amino acids long. Trimming took 0 bases from V and 0 from J, leaving 8 bases between them. Germline assignment: CDR1 WSHSY and CDR2 SAAADI. CDR3 in amino acids: CASSESRVMNTEAFF. The CDR3 DNA sequence: TGCGCCAGCAGTGAGTCCAGGGTTATGAACACTGAAGCTTTCTTT.

This clone was detected only a few times. The J gene is TRBJ2-3, the V gene TRBV6-5; D not certain. This CDR3 has 11 amino acids. Germline values: CDR1 MNHEY, CDR2 SVGAGI. V lost 4 bases, J lost 4 bases, and 3 bases lay in between. The CDR3 nucleotides read TGTGCCAGCAGTTCTCCAGATACGCAGTATTTT. Translation: CASSSPDTQYF.

Regarding this clone: The same CDR3 arises from other DNA sequences in this sample as well. The chain is built from TRBV29-1 and TRBJ2-1; D is ambiguous. The CDR3 consists of 10 residues. Germline loops: CDR1 SQVTM, CDR2 ANQGSEA. Trimming shortened V by 1 base and J by 10 bases, and 5 bases separated the two germline ends. CDR3 loop: CSVEGGEQFF. CDR3 coding DNA: TGCAGCGTTGAAGGTGGGGAGCAGTTCTTC.

The CDR3 is CSVVWGLNTEAFF. Written as DNA, the CDR3 is TGCAGCGTTGTGTGGGGCCTGAACACTGAAGCTTTCTTT. This rearrangement joins TRBV29-1 to TRBJ1-1; perhaps TRBD1 as D (5 bases). The germline V and J ends were trimmed by 4 bases and 0 bases, with 9 bases remaining between them. Germline lookup yields CDR1 SQVTM and CDR2 ANQGSEA. The CDR3 runs 13 residues.

V is TRBV4-3 and J is TRBJ1-2; the match to TRBD1 covers 9 bases. CDR3 length: 15 residues. Trimming removed 2 bases from V and 4 bases from J; junction bases left unmatched: 5. Germline values: CDR1 LGHNA, CDR2 YSLEER. In DNA form, the CDR3 reads TGCGCCAGCAGCCAAATTGGGACAGGGTCCTATGGCTACACCTTC. As protein: CASSQIGTGSYGYTF.

This chain connects TRBV7-8 to TRBJ1-3; 9 nucleotides align to TRBD1. There are 16 residues in the CDR3. Germline CDR1 SGHVS, CDR2 FQNEAQ. Trimming removed 4 bases from V and 3 bases from J; junction bases left unmatched: 7. The CDR3 coding sequence is TGTGCCAGCAGCTACCAGACAGGGGGTAGTGGAAACACCATATATTTT. It encodes CASSYQTGGSGNTIYF.

The chain carries TRBV27 and TRBJ2-6; D remains ambiguous. Germline V CDR1 and CDR2: MNHEY, SMNVEV (reference sequence). This CDR3 region has 16 residues. Trimming stripped 5 bases from V and 0 bases from J, with 11 bases between. The CDR3 DNA follows: TGTGCCAGCAGTCCCCCATTCGTCTCTGGGGCCAACGTCCTGACTTTC. Translated: CASSPPFVSGANVLTF.

This clone was counted only a few times. The chain carries TRBV29-1 and TRBJ1-2; 8 nucleotides match TRBD1. The CDR3 sequence is 11 residues long. Germline V gene sequence: CDR1 SQVTM, CDR2 ANQGSEA. Losses at the gene ends were 4 bases for V and 8 bases for J; bases not matched to a gene: 3. The CDR3, as DNA: TGCAGCGTTGGACAGGGGAAAGGCTACACCTTC. Its protein is CSVGQGKGYTF.

The rearrangement joins TRBV7-6 to TRBJ2-1; D remains unclear. CDR1 and CDR2 from the germline V gene are SGHVS and FNYEAQ. This CDR3 comprises 13 residues. The ends were cut back, 5 bases at V and 5 bases at J, with 10 bases in the middle. In DNA, the CDR3 is TGTGCCAGCAGCCAACGACCTGACAATGAGCAGTTCTTC. Its translation: CASSQRPDNEQFF.

This clone was counted a single time. The V gene is TRBV30, the J gene TRBJ1-2; weak D call: TRBD1 (6 bases). The CDR3 contains 12 residues. Trimming removed 3 bases from V and 5 bases from J, with 10 bases in between. Germline V gives CDR1 GTSNPN, CDR2 SVGIG (reference sequence). DNA of the CDR3: TGTGCCTGGAGAACAGGGATTTATGGCTACACCTTC. Translating it yields CAWRTGIYGYTF.

This chain uses TRBV6-1 with TRBJ1-5; D ambiguous. The CDR3 covers 12 residues. V dropped 7 bases and J dropped 2 bases, with 6 bases sitting between them. Germline V gene sequence: CDR1 MNHNS, CDR2 SASEGT. The CDR3 DNA is TGTGCCAGCACATGGGGCAATCAGCCCCAGCATTTT. Protein product: CASTWGNQPQHF.

The CDR3 coding sequence is TGCAGCGTAAGGCAGGGGAACTATGGCTACACCTTC. Translation: CSVRQGNYGYTF. J is TRBJ1-2 and V is TRBV29-1, with TRBD1 as a possible D gene (6 bases). Trimming removed 6 bases from V and 2 bases from J, with 10 bases in between. The CDR3 spans 12 residues. Germline CDR1 is SQVTM and CDR2 is ANQGSEA.

The chain is built from TRBV25-1 and TRBJ2-3; D is possibly TRBD1 (6 bases). Trimming pared 2 bases from V and 5 bases from J, leaving 11 bases between. Per germline, CDR1 MGHDK and CDR2 SYGVNS. This CDR3 comprises 14 residues. The CDR3 DNA is TGTGCCAGCAGTGAACACAGGGTGGGAGATACGCAGTATTTT. It is translated as CASSEHRVGDTQYF. The entire variable domain, with the rest obtained from reference TRBV25-1 and TRBJ2-3, is as follows: EADIYQTPRYLVIGTGKKITLECSQTMGHDKMYWYQQDPGMELHLIHYSYGVNSTEKGDLSSESTVSRIRTEHFPLTLESARPSHTSQYLCASSEHRVGDTQYFGPGTRLTVL.

The chain is built from TRBV5-6 and TRBJ1-5, with 8 bases matching TRBD1. Looked up from germline, CDR1 is SGHDT and CDR2 is YYEEEE. J lost 4 bases, V lost 4 bases, and 4 bases had no gene match. The CDR3 contains 14 residues. The CDR3: CASSPGQGNQPQHF. For the CDR3, the DNA is TGTGCCAGCAGCCCTGGACAGGGAAATCAGCCCCAGCATTTT.